The 21 T cell receptor beta chains reported below all come from one sample, sequenced in a study of cytomegalovirus exposure and HLA in healthy donors (dated by TCRdb to 2015 to 2018). The method was the immunoSEQ multiplex PCR assay. For the multiplex PCR, a mixture combining 60 forward primers for TCR Vbeta segments and 13 reverse primers for TCR Jbeta segments was used. Imported from immuneACCESS, the table was reduced by TCRdb to in-frame sequences with V and J called. These copies leave out some clones; in studies compared against another copy, an unresolved V gene accounts for under half, and the cause of the remainder is not known. For this sample the table gives 120,000 to 150,000 clones, of which over 70% were detected only once. About 6.8% of the sample comes from the top ten. The specimen sequenced was PBMCs. The origin of the receptors is a middle-aged man in good health and CMV-seropositive.

This clone was seen a single time. This chain connects TRBV15 to TRBJ2-3; tentative D call: TRBD2 (5 bases). Germline assignment: CDR1 LNHNV and CDR2 YYDKDF (reference sequence). V shed 0 bases and J shed 0 bases, with 10 bases lying between them. The CDR3 is 16 amino acids. CDR3 nucleotide sequence: TGTGCCACCAGCAGAGATCTCCGGACTAGCACAGATACGCAGTATTTT. It is translated as CATSRDLRTSTDTQYF.

V usage is TRBV23-1 and J usage is TRBJ1-5; possibly TRBD1 for D (6 bases). TRBV23-1 belongs to the ORF category, with a function that is uncertain. CDR3 length equals 15 residues. V was cut by 5 bases and J by 4 bases, with 15 bases left in between. As DNA, the CDR3 is TGCGCCAGCAGTTTGAGGGCAGGGGTTAATCAGCCCCAGCATTTT. It is translated as CASSLRAGVNQPQHF.

The chain couples TRBV7-8 to TRBJ2-3; the match to TRBD2 covers 7 bases. CDR1 is SGHVS, CDR2 FQNEAQ, per germline. CDR3 length equals 16 residues. The V segment lost 1 base and the J segment 2 bases; nucleotides outside the gene matches: 6. Here the CDR3 DNA reads TGTGCCAGCAGCTTAGTGGGGGGGGACTTCACAGATACGCAGTATTTT. It translates to CASSLVGGDFTDTQYF.

The rearrangement uses TRBV7-2 and TRBJ1-1; D uncertain. CDR3 length: 15 residues. V gave up 1 base and J gave up 0 bases, with 9 bases separating them. Germline V gene data show CDR1 as SGHTA and CDR2 as FQGNSA. The CDR3 here is CASSLEYNMNTEAFF. As DNA, the CDR3 is TGTGCCAGCAGCTTAGAATACAACATGAACACTGAAGCTTTCTTT.

With regard to this clone: A read error may produce the germline difference seen at one junction end. This chain joins TRBV7-7 and TRBJ2-3; 10 nucleotides agree with TRBD2. CDR3 size: 15 residues. Germline V gene data show CDR1 as SSHAT and CDR2 as FNYEAQ (reference sequence). Here the CDR3 DNA reads TGTGCTAGCAGCTTTAGCGGGGGGCCCACAGATACGCAGTATTTT. It translates to CASSFSGGPTDTQYF.

This chain uses TRBV30 with TRBJ2-1, with 12 bases aligning to TRBD2. CDR1 is GTSNPN and CDR2 is SVGIG in the germline V gene (reference sequence). The CDR3 is 18 amino acids. V trimming: 1 base; J trimming: 1 base; junction bases outside the gene matches: 8. For the CDR3, the DNA is TGTGCCTGGAGTGGACTAGCGGGAGCTTCATTATCCTACAATGAGCAGTTCTTC. Protein product: CAWSGLAGASLSYNEQFF.

V is TRBV10-3 and J is TRBJ2-5; possibly TRBD1 for D (5 bases). The CDR3 is 14 amino acids. Trimming left V 6 bases short and J 1 base short, with 12 bases between. Per germline, CDR1 ENHRY and CDR2 SYGVKD. The DNA for the CDR3 is TGTGCCATCAGCCCTCAGGGCCCCCAAGAGACCCAGTACTTC. This encodes CAISPQGPQETQYF.

V gene TRBV7-9 combines with J gene TRBJ1-4; TRBD1 matches 8 bases. The CDR3 spans 14 residues. Germline V CDR1 and CDR2: SEHNR, FQNEAQ (reference sequence). V shed 6 bases and J 5 bases; nucleotides not matched to a gene: 5. CDR3 residues: CASSSGQGNEKLFF. CDR3 coding DNA: TGTGCCAGCAGTTCCGGACAGGGCAATGAAAAACTGTTTTTT.

V gene TRBV7-9 combines with J gene TRBJ2-5; the match to TRBD1 covers 9 bases. The J call may be faulty, since TRBJ2-7 better matches the DNA end. CDR1 is SEHNR, CDR2 FQNEAQ, per germline (reference sequence). CDR3 length equals 16 residues. The CDR3 here is CASRPTGTGSSYEQYF. The DNA for the CDR3 is TGTGCCAGCAGGCCGACCGGGACAGGGAGCTCCTACGAGCAGTACTTC.

The chain combines TRBV7-8 with TRBJ2-3, with D possibly matching TRBD2 (7 bases). V was pared by 1 base and J by 3 bases, with 11 bases between. The CDR3 covers 15 residues. CDR1 is SGHVS, CDR2 FQNEAQ, per germline. The CDR3 is CASSLGGGPTDTQYF. The CDR3 DNA sequence: TGTGCCAGCAGCTTAGGGGGGGGGCCGACAGATACGCAGTATTTT.

The gene calls are TRBV7-8 and TRBJ2-3; D may be TRBD2 (6 bases). Germline V CDR1 and CDR2: SGHVS, FQNEAQ. The CDR3 is 18 amino acids. The V gene lost 5 bases and the J gene lost 9 bases, with 30 bases spanning the gap. CDR3 residues: CASSPVAVQAVGSRTQYF. The CDR3 DNA sequence: TGTGCCAGCAGCCCAGTAGCGGTTCAGGCTGTGGGTAGCCGCACGCAGTATTTT.

The table lists this clone with a few counts. The chain carries TRBV11-2 and TRBJ1-4; maybe TRBD1 (6 bases). CDR1 SGHAT and CDR2 FQNNGV come from the germline V gene. V lost 4 bases and J 8 bases, leaving 20 bases between the germline ends. This CDR3 is built from 16 residues. Written as DNA, the CDR3 is TGTGCCAGCAGCTCCTCAGCAGGGACATCCTGGGAAAAACTGTTTTTT. Translating it yields CASSSSAGTSWEKLFF. The full variable domain, in which reference TRBV11-2 and TRBJ1-4 provide the parts outside the CDR3, is EAGVAQSPRYKIIEKRQSVAFWCNPISGHATLYWYQQILGQGPKLLIQFQNNGVVDDSQLPKDRFSAERLKGVDSTLKIQPAKLEDSAVYLCASSSSAGTSWEKLFFGSGTQLSVL.

This clone was seen a few times. This chain uses TRBV29-1 with TRBJ1-2, with D uncertain. V shed 5 bases and J shed 2 bases, with 9 bases lying between them. The CDR3 sequence is 12 residues long. Looked up from germline, CDR1 is SQVTM and CDR2 is ANQGSEA. CDR3 bases: TGCAGCGTTTTCACGGTGAACTATGGCTACACCTTC. Amino acids: CSVFTVNYGYTF.

CDR3 sequence: CASSTGGAFEKLFF. In nucleotides, the CDR3 is TGTGCCAGCTCTACAGGGGGCGCGTTCGAAAAACTGTTTTTT. The V and J genes are TRBV18 and TRBJ1-4, with TRBD1 identical over 9 bases. The CDR3 consists of 14 residues. The ends lost 6 bases at V and 8 bases at J; junction bases unmatched: 7. The V gene's germline CDR1 is KGHSH and CDR2 LQKENI.

The chain is built from TRBV4-1 and TRBJ1-3; D unclear. This CDR3 is 14 amino acids long. Trimming cost V 1 base and J 0 bases, with 4 bases left between them. Germline loops: CDR1 MGHRA, CDR2 YSYEKL. In DNA, the CDR3 is TGCGCCAGCAGCCAAGGCTACTCTGGAAACACCATATATTTT. This encodes CASSQGYSGNTIYF.

This chain joins TRBV5-1 and TRBJ2-3, with TRBD1 identical over 7 bases. Germline assignment: CDR1 SGHRS and CDR2 YFSETQ. V was pared by 3 bases and J by 4 bases, with 5 bases of the junction left unmatched. The CDR3 covers 14 residues. Here the CDR3 reads CASSSLDRSDTQYF. The CDR3 nucleotides are TGCGCCAGCAGCTCTCTGGACAGGTCAGATACGCAGTATTTT.

The V gene is TRBV19, the J gene TRBJ2-7; no clear D. V was trimmed by 7 bases and J by 6 bases, leaving 16 bases between them. The CDR3 is 13 amino acids. Germline loops: CDR1 LNHDA, CDR2 SQIVND (reference sequence). The CDR3 DNA sequence: TGTGCCAGTACCCGTGAAGCGAGAGCCGAGCAGTACTTC. Protein: CASTREARAEQYF.

The chain has TRBV5-1 and TRBJ2-5; 9 bases are shared with TRBD2. Germline V lookup: CDR1 SGHRS, CDR2 YFSETQ. The CDR3 totals 16 residues. V gave up 4 bases and J gave up 5 bases; unmatched junction bases: 12. The DNA of the CDR3 is TGCGCCAGCAGCAAAAGCGGGGGGCAGGTCAGGGAGACCCAGTACTTC. Its protein product is CASSKSGGQVRETQYF.

This clone appeared a single time. The chain recombines TRBV7-9 with TRBJ1-1; 7 bases match TRBD1. Germline V gene lookup returns CDR1 SEHNR and CDR2 FQNEAQ (reference sequence). Trimming cost V 6 bases and J 4 bases; bases outside gene matches: 8. This CDR3 has 14 residues. CDR3 sequence (DNA): TGTGCCAGCAGTCGACAGGGAGGTAGCACTGAAGCTTTCTTT. Amino acids: CASSRQGGSTEAFF.

This clone was detected only a few times. This chain joins TRBV7-2 and TRBJ2-3, with 7 bases aligning to TRBD1. Germline-derived CDR1 and CDR2 are SGHTA and FQGNSA. V trimming: 2 bases; J trimming: 2 bases; junction bases outside the gene matches: 7. This CDR3 region has 16 residues. CDR3 in DNA: TGTGCCAGCAGCTTATTCGGCACAGGGGCCACAGATACGCAGTATTTT. The encoded protein is CASSLFGTGATDTQYF.

V usage is TRBV5-1 and J usage is TRBJ2-1, with TRBD2 identical over 13 bases. V dropped 4 bases and J dropped 6; count of bases not matched to a gene: 7. Germline CDR1 SGHRS, CDR2 YFSETQ. The CDR3 covers 16 residues. As DNA, the CDR3 is TGCGCCAGCAGCCGGTCCGGGACTAGCGGGATCAATGAGCAGTTCTTC. Protein product: CASSRSGTSGINEQFF.